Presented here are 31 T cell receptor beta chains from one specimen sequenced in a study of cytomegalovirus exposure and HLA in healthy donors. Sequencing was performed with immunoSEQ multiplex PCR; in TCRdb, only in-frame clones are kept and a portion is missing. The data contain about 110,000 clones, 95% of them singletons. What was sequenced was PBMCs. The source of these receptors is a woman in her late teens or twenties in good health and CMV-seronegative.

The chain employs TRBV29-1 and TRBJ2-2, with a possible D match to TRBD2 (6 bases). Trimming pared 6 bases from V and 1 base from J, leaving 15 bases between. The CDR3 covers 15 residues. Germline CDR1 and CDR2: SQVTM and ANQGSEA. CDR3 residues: CSVKPGLENTGELFF. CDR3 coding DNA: TGCAGCGTCAAACCGGGACTGGAGAACACCGGGGAGCTGTTTTTT.

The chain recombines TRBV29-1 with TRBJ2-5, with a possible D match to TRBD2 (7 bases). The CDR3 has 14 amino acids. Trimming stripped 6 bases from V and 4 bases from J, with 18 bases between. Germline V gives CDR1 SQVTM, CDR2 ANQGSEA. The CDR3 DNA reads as TGCAGCGTGCCCCGGGGGGCCGAAATAGAGACCCAGTACTTC. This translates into CSVPRGAEIETQYF. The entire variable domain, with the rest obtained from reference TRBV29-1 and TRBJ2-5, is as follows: SAVISQKPSRDICQRGTSLTIQCQVDSQVTMMFWYRQQPGQSLTLIATANQGSEATYESGFVIDKFPISRPNLTFSTLTVSNMSPEDSSIYLCSVPRGAEIETQYFGPGTRLLVL.

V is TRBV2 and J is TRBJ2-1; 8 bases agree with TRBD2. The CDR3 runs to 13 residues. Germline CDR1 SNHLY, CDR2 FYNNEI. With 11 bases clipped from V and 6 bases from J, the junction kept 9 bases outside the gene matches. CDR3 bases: TGTGCCGGGGAAACCGGGACTAGCAATGAGCAGTTCTTC. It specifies CAGETGTSNEQFF.

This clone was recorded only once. The CDR3 here is CASSLDSASYEQYF. As DNA, the CDR3 is TGTGCCAGCAGCTTAGACTCCGCCTCCTACGAGCAGTACTTC. The chain recombines TRBV7-2 with TRBJ2-7; D is unresolved. With 1 base removed from V and 0 bases from J, the gap between germline ends came to 7 bases. Looked up from germline, CDR1 is SGHTA and CDR2 is FQGNSA. CDR3 length: 14 amino acids.

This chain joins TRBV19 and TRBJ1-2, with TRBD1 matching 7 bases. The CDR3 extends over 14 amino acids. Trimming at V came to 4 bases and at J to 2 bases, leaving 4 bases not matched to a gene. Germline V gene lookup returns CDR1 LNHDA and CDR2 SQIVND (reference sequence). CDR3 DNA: TGTGCCAGTAGTACCCAGACAGGGAACTATGGCTACACCTTC. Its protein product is CASSTQTGNYGYTF. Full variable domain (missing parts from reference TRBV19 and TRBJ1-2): DGGITQSPKYLFRKEGQNVTLSCEQNLNHDAMYWYRQDPGQGLRLIYYSQIVNDFQKGDIAEGYSVSREKKESFPLTVTSAQKNPTAFYLCASSTQTGNYGYTFGSGTRLTVV.

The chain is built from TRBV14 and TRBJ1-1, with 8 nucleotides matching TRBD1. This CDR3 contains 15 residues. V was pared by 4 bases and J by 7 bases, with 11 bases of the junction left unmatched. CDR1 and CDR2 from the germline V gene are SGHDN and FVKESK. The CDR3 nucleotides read TGTGCCAGCAGCCCCCTGACAGGGGTAACGATTGAAGCTTTCTTT. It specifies CASSPLTGVTIEAFF.

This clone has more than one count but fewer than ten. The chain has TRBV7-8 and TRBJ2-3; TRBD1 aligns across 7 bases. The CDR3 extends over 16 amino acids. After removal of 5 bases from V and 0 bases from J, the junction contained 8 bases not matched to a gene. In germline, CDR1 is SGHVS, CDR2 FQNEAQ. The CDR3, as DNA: TGTGCCAGCAGCCCGAGGGGGCAAGGGAGCACAGATACGCAGTATTTT. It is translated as CASSPRGQGSTDTQYF. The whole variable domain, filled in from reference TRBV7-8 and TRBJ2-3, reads GAGVSQSPRYKVAKRGQDVALRCDPISGHVSLFWYQQALGQGPEFLTYFQNEAQLDKSGLPSDRFFAERPEGSVSTLKIQRTQQEDSAVYLCASSPRGQGSTDTQYFGPGTRLTVL.

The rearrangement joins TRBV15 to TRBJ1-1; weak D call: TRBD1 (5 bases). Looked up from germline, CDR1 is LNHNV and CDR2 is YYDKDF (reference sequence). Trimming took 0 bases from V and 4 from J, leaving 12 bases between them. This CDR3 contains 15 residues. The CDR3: CATSRDRGFGTEAFF. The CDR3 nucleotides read TGTGCCACCAGCAGAGATCGGGGGTTCGGCACTGAAGCTTTCTTT.

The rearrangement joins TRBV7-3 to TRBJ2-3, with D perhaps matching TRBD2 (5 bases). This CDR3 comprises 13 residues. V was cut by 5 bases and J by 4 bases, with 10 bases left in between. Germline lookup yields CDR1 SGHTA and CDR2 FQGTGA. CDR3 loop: CASSPGLSDTQYF. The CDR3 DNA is TGTGCCAGCAGCCCAGGACTCTCAGATACGCAGTATTTT. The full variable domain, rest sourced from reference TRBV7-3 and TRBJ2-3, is GAGVSQTPSNKVTEKGKYVELRCDPISGHTALYWYRQSLGQGPEFLIYFQGTGAADDSGLPNDRFFAVRPEGSVSTLKIQRTERGDSAVYLCASSPGLSDTQYFGPGTRLTVL.

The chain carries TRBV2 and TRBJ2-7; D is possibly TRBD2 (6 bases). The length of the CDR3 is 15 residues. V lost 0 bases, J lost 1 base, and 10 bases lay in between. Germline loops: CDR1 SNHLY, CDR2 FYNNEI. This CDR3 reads CASSEAAGLSYEQYF. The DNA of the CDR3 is TGTGCCAGCAGTGAAGCGGCAGGACTATCCTACGAGCAGTACTTC.

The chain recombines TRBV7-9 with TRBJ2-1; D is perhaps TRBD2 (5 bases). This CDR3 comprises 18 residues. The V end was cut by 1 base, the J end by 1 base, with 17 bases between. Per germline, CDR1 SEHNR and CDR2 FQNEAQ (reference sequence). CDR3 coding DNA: TGTGCCAGCAGCTTAGGGGAGATGGGCGTCAGATCCTACAATGAGCAGTTCTTC. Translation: CASSLGEMGVRSYNEQFF. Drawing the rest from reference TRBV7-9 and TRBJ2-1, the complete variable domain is DTGVSQNPRHKITKRGQNVTFRCDPISEHNRLYWYRQTLGQGPEFLTYFQNEAQLEKSRLLSDRFSAERPKGSFSTLEIQRTEQGDSAMYLCASSLGEMGVRSYNEQFFGPGTRLTVL.

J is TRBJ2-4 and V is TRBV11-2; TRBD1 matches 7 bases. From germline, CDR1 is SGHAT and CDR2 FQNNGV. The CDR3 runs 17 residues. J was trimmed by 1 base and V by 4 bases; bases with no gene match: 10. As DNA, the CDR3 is TGTGCCAGCAGCTCCCACAGGGGAGAACGGGCCAAAAACATTCAGTACTTC. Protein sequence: CASSSHRGERAKNIQYF.

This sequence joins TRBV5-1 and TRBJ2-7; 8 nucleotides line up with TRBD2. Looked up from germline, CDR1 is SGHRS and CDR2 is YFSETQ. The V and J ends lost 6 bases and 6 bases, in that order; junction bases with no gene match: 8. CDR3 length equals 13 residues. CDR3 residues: CASTGGVGGEQYF. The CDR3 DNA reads TGCGCCAGCACCGGGGGGGTTGGGGGCGAGCAGTACTTC. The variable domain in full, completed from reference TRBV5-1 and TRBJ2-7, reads KAGVTQTPRYLIKTRGQQVTLSCSPISGHRSVSWYQQTPGQGLQFLFEYFSETQRNKGNFPGRFSGRQFSNSRSEMNVSTLELGDSALYLCASTGGVGGEQYFGPGTRLTVT.

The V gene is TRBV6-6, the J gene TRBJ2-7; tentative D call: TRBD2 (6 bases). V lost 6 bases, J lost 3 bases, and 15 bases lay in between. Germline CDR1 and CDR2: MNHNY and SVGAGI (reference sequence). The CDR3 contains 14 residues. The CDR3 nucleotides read TGTGCCAGCAGCAGGGAGGCGGCAGGCTACGAGCAGTACTTC. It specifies CASSREAAGYEQYF.

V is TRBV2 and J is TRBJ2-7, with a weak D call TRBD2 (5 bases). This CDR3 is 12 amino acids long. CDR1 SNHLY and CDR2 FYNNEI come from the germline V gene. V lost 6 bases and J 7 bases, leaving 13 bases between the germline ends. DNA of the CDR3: TGTGCCAGCAGGGGGAGTGTAGAAGAGCAGTACTTC. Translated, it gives CASRGSVEEQYF.

CDR3 loop: CASSAPFAPGTGGGVGEAFF. The CDR3, as DNA: TGTGCCAGCAGTGCCCCTTTCGCCCCGGGGACAGGGGGCGGCGTGGGTGAAGCTTTCTTT. The chain links TRBV28 to TRBJ1-1; 12 bases fit TRBD1. Looked up from germline, CDR1 is MDHEN and CDR2 is SYDVKM. The CDR3 has 20 residues. J was trimmed by 7 bases and V by 5 bases; bases with no gene match: 23.

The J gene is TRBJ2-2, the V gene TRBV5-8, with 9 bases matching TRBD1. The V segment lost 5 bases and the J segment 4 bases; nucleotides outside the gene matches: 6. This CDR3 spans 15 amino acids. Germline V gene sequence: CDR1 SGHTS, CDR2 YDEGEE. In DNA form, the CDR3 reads TGTGCCAGCAGAAGGACAGGGGAGGTCACCGGGGAGCTGTTTTTT. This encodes CASRRTGEVTGELFF.

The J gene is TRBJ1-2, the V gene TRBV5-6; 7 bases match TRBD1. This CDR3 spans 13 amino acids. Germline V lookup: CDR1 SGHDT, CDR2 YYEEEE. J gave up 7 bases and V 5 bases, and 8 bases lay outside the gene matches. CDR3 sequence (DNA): TGTGCCAGCAGTTTACCGGGACAGCGTGGCTACACCTTC. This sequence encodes CASSLPGQRGYTF.

Written as DNA, the CDR3 is TGTGCCAGTATCGGGACTAGGCCCAATGAGCAGTTCTTC. It encodes CASIGTRPNEQFF. V gene TRBV5-5 combines with J gene TRBJ2-1; 8 nucleotides align to TRBD2. CDR3 length equals 13 residues. Per the germline V gene, CDR1 is SGHKS and CDR2 is YYEKEE (reference sequence). With V trimmed by 8 bases and J by 6 bases, 7 bases remained unmatched. Supplemented by reference TRBV5-5 and TRBJ2-1, the full variable domain reads DAGVTQSPTHLIKTRGQQVTLRCSPISGHKSVSWYQQVLGQGPQFIFQYYEKEERGRGNFPDRFSARQFPNYSSELNVNALLLGDSALYLCASIGTRPNEQFFGPGTRLTVL.

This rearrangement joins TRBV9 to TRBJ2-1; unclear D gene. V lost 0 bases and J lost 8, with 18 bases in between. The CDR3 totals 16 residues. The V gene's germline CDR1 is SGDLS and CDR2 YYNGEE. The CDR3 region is CASSVDLGSWYDEQFF. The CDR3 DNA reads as TGTGCCAGCAGCGTAGATCTCGGGTCCTGGTACGATGAGCAGTTCTTC.

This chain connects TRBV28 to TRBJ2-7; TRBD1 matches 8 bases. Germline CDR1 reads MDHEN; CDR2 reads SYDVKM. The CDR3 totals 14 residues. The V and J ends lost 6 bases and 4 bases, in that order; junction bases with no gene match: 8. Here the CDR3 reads CASSLQGDSYEQYF. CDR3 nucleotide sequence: TGTGCCAGCAGCCTACAGGGGGACTCATACGAGCAGTACTTC.

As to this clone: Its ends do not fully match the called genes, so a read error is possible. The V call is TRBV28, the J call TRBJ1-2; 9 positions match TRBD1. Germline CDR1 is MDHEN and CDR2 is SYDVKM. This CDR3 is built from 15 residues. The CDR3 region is CASSYTGGGNNGYTF. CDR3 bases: TGTGCCAGCAGTTATACAGGGGGCGGTAACAATGGCTACACCTTC.

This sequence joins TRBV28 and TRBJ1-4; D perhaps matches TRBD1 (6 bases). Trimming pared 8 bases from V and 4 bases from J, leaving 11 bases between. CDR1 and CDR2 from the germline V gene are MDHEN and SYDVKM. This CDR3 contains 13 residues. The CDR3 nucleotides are TGTGCCAGCGCGCAGGGGTATAATGAAAAACTGTTTTTT. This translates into CASAQGYNEKLFF.

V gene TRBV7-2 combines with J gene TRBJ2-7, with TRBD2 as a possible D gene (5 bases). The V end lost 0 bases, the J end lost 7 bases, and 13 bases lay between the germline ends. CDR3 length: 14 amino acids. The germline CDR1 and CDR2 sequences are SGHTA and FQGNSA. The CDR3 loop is CASSLAGGFGEQYF. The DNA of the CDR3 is TGTGCCAGCAGCTTAGCTGGAGGTTTCGGTGAGCAGTACTTC.

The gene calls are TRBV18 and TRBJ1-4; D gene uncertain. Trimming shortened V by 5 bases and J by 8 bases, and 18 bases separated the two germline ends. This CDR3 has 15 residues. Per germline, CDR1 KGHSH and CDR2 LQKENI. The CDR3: CASSASDLTYEKLFF. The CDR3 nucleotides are TGTGCCAGCTCAGCGTCCGACTTGACCTACGAAAAACTGTTTTTT.

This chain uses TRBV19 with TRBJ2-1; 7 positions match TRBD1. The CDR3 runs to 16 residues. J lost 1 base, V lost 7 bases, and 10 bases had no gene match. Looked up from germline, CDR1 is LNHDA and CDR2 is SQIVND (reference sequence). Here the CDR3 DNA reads TGTGCCAGTACTAAGACAGGGTCGAGTTCCTACAATGAGCAGTTCTTC. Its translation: CASTKTGSSSYNEQFF.

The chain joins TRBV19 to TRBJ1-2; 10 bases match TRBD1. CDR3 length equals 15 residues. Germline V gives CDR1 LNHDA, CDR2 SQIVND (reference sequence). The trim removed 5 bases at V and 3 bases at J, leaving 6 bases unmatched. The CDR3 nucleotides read TGTGCCAGTAGTCTCCGGGACAGGGGTGACTATGGCTACACCTTC. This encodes CASSLRDRGDYGYTF.

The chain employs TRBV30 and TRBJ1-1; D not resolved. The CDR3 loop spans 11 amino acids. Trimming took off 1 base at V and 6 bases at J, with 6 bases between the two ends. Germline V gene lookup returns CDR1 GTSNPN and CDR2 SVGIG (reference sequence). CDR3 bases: TGTGCCTGGAGTGGGTGGCCTGAAGCTTTCTTT. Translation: CAWSGWPEAFF. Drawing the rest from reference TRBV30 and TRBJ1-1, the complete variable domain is SQTIHQWPATLVQPVGSPLSLECTVEGTSNPNLYWYRQAAGRGLQLLFYSVGIGQISSEVPQNLSASRPQDRQFILSSKKLLLSDSGFYLCAWSGWPEAFFGQGTRLTVV.

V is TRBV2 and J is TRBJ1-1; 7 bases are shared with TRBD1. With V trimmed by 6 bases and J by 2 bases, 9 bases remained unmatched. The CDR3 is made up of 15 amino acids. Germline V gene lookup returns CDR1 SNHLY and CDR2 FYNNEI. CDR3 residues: CASRGPGQVNTEAFF. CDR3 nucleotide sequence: TGTGCCAGCAGGGGGCCTGGACAGGTTAACACTGAAGCTTTCTTT.

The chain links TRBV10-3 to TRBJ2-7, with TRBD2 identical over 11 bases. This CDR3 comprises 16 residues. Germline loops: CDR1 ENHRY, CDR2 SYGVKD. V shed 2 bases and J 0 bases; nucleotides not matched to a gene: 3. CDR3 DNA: TGTGCCATCAGTGAGGGACTAGCGGGCGGCTCCTACGAGCAGTACTTC. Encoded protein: CAISEGLAGGSYEQYF.

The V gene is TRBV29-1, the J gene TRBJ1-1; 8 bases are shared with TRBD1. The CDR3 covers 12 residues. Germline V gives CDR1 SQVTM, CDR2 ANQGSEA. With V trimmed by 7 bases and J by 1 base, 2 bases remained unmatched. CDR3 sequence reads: CSEDRENTEAFF. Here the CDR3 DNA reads TGCAGCGAGGACAGGGAGAACACTGAAGCTTTCTTT. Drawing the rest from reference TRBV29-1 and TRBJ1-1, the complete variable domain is SAVISQKPSRDICQRGTSLTIQCQVDSQVTMMFWYRQQPGQSLTLIATANQGSEATYESGFVIDKFPISRPNLTFSTLTVSNMSPEDSSIYLCSEDRENTEAFFGQGTRLTVV.